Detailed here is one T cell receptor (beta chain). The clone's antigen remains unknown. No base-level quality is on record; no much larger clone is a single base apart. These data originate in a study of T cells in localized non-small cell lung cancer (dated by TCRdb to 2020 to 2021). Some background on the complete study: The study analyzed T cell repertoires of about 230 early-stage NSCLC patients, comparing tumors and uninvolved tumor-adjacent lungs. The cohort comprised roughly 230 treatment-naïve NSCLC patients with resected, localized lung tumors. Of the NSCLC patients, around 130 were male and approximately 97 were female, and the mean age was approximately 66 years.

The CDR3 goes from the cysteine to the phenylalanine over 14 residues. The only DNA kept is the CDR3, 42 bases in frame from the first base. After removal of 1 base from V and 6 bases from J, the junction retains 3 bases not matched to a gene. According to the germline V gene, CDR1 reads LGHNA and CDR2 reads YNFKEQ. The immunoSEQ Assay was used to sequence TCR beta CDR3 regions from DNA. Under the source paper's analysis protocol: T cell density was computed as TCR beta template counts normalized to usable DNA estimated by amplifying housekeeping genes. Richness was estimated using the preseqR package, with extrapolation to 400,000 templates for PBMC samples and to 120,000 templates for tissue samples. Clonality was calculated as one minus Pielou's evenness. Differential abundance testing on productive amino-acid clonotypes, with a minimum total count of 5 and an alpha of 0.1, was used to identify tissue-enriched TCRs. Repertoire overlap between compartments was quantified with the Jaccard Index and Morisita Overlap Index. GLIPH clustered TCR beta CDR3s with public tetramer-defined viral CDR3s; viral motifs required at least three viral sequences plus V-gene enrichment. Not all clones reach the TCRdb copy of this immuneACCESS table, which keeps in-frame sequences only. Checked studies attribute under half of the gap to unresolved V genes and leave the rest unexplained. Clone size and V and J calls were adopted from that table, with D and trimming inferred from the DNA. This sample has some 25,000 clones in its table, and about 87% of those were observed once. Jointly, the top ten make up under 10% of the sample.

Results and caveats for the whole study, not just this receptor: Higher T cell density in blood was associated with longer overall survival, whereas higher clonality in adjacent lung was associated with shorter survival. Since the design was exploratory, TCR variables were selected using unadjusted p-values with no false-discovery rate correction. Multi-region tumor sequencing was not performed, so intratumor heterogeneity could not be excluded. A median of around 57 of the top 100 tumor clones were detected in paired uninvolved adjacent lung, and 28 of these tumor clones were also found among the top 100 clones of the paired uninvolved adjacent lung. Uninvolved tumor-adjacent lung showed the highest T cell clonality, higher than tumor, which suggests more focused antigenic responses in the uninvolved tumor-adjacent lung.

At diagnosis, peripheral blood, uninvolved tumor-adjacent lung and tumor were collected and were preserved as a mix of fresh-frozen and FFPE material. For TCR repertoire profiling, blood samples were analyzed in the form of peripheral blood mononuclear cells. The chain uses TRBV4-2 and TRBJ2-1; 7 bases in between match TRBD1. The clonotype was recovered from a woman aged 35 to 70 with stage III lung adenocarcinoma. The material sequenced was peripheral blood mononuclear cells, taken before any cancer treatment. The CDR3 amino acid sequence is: CASSQAAGGNEQFF. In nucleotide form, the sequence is TGTGCCAGCAGCCAAGCGGCAGGGGGCAATGAGCAGTTCTTC.